This passage covers 13 T cell receptor beta chains from one sample sequenced in a study of early stage breast cancer tumors. Measured with immunoSEQ multiplex PCR; TCRdb has only the in-frame clones, and not every one. This sample has 20,000 to 30,000 clones, with less than 75% found just once. The sequencing sample was made of breast tumor tissue. The source of these receptors is a person in their sixties with breast cancer.

This clone was seen a few times. The chain carries TRBV10-2 and TRBJ2-3, with D possibly matching TRBD2 (5 bases). Germline values: CDR1 WSHSY, CDR2 SAAADI. This CDR3 spans 14 amino acids. With 3 bases removed from V and 6 bases from J, the gap between germline ends came to 13 bases. The CDR3 spells CASSDGDVADTQYF. The CDR3 DNA reads TGCGCCAGCAGTGACGGGGATGTTGCGGATACGCAGTATTTT.

The gene calls are TRBV2 and TRBJ2-3, with 7 bases identical to TRBD2. This CDR3 has 16 residues. With 6 bases clipped from V and 6 bases from J, the junction kept 15 bases outside the gene matches. Germline loops: CDR1 SNHLY, CDR2 FYNNEI. CDR3 DNA: TGTGCCAGCAGAGACCTCGGGGAGGGCCATCTGGATACGCAGTATTTT. Amino acid sequence: CASRDLGEGHLDTQYF.

This clone was observed a handful of times. J is TRBJ1-5 and V is TRBV19, with 9 nucleotides matching TRBD1. CDR1 is LNHDA, CDR2 SQIVND, per germline (reference sequence). V shed 6 bases, J shed 2 bases, and the junction held 11 bases outside the gene matches. The CDR3 extends over 17 amino acids. The CDR3 here is CASSLSMGQGGNQPQHF. DNA of the CDR3: TGTGCCAGTAGCCTAAGTATGGGACAGGGAGGCAATCAGCCCCAGCATTTT.

The chain is built from TRBV20-1 and TRBJ1-1; D not certain. V was trimmed by 0 bases and J by 8 bases, leaving 4 bases between them. This CDR3 spans 10 amino acids. The germline V gene encodes CDR1 DFQATT and CDR2 SNEGSKA (reference sequence). CDR3 nucleotides: TGCAGTGCTAGAGATAGAGAAGCTTTCTTT. This gives the protein CSARDREAFF.

As for this clone: A junction end diverges from the germline sequence, so it may reflect a read error. The chain combines TRBV11-2 with TRBJ1-2; possibly TRBD1 for D (6 bases). CDR3 length: 14 amino acids. Looked up from germline, CDR1 is SGHAT and CDR2 is FQNNGV. The CDR3 here is CASSPGQTSYGYTF. The CDR3 nucleotides are TGCGCCAGCAGCCCCGGACAGACCAGCTATGGCTACACCTTC.

This chain links TRBV5-6 with TRBJ2-2; maybe TRBD2 (6 bases). This CDR3 spans 14 amino acids. Germline CDR1 and CDR2: SGHDT and YYEEEE. V dropped 5 bases and J dropped 4 bases, with 12 bases sitting between them. CDR3: CASSPIGGTGELFF. As DNA, the CDR3 is TGTGCCAGCAGTCCCATCGGGGGCACCGGGGAGCTGTTTTTT.

The J gene is TRBJ2-7, the V gene TRBV9; 9 nucleotides line up with TRBD1. V was pared by 0 bases and J by 4 bases, with 5 bases of the junction left unmatched. The CDR3 runs 15 residues. The germline V gene has CDR1 SGDLS and CDR2 YYNGEE. DNA of the CDR3: TGTGCCAGCAGCGTAGGAGGGGACAGGGTATACGAGCAGTACTTC. It codes for CASSVGGDRVYEQYF.

V usage is TRBV5-4 and J usage is TRBJ1-1; 7 nucleotides match TRBD1. J was trimmed by 0 bases and V by 5 bases; bases with no gene match: 7. This CDR3 has 15 amino acids. CDR1 SGHNT and CDR2 YYREEE come from the germline V gene (reference sequence). CDR3 coding DNA: TGTGCCAGCAGACTTTCGACAGGGATGAACACTGAAGCTTTCTTT. Encoded protein: CASRLSTGMNTEAFF.

J is TRBJ2-7 and V is TRBV30; 8 nucleotides match TRBD1. The V segment lost 2 bases and the J segment 3 bases; nucleotides outside the gene matches: 3. CDR1 is GTSNPN, CDR2 SVGIG, per germline (reference sequence). The CDR3 contains 13 residues. The CDR3 is CAWSRQGSYEQYF. The CDR3 coding sequence is TGTGCCTGGAGTAGACAGGGGAGCTACGAGCAGTACTTC.

CDR3 loop: CASSFGGGGFRPQHF. The CDR3 region has the DNA TGTGCCAGCAGTTTCGGGGGAGGGGGGTTTAGGCCCCAGCATTTT. The chain has TRBV27 and TRBJ1-5; TRBD1 might be the D (6 bases). The CDR3 contains 15 residues. V gave up 3 bases and J gave up 9 bases, with 18 bases separating them. Germline V gene data show CDR1 as MNHEY and CDR2 as SMNVEV (reference sequence).

The V and J genes are TRBV2 and TRBJ2-7; 9 bases match TRBD1. Germline loops: CDR1 SNHLY, CDR2 FYNNEI. There are 13 residues in the CDR3. The V gene end was trimmed by 4 bases and the J gene end by 7 bases; junction bases not matched to a gene: 5. CDR3 region: CASSVETGGEQYF. The CDR3 DNA is TGTGCCAGCAGTGTTGAGACAGGGGGTGAGCAGTACTTC.

The chain joins TRBV7-2 to TRBJ2-5; D might be TRBD1 (6 bases). Germline lookup yields CDR1 SGHTA and CDR2 FQGNSA. The CDR3 extends over 15 amino acids. V was pared by 7 bases and J by 5 bases, with 20 bases between. This CDR3 reads CASNEGDRNIETQYF. CDR3 bases: TGTGCCAGCAACGAGGGGGATAGAAATATTGAGACCCAGTACTTC.

This clone was recorded a few times. The V and J genes are TRBV7-9 and TRBJ2-5, with D possibly matching TRBD1 (5 bases). The CDR3 is made up of 14 amino acids. Germline values: CDR1 SEHNR, CDR2 FQNEAQ (reference sequence). Trimming shortened V by 1 base and J by 2 bases, and 8 bases separated the two germline ends. In DNA, the CDR3 is TGTGCCAGCAGCTTAGGAACAGGACAAGAGACCCAGTACTTC. The encoded protein is CASSLGTGQETQYF.